Listed below are T cell receptor beta chains from one sample, sequenced in a study of OX40 agonist ivuxolimab in advanced cancers. Method: immunoSEQ multiplex PCR; TCRdb's copy keeps in-frame clones and lacks some. The sample contains 70,000 to 90,000 clones, 89% of which appear only once. This material consisted of CD4+ or CD8+ T cells sorted from blood, taken in a trial of the OX40 agonist ivuxolimab. All receptors derive from an adult with an advanced solid tumor such as melanoma, head and neck, liver or kidney cancer. The CDR3 runs from the conserved cysteine through the conserved F or W. Fields, in order: D gene, J gene, V gene, CDR3 protein. A D gene is named only where the DNA matches it firmly.

>TRBD1|TRBJ1-2|TRBV2
CASSYDRANGYTF
>.|TRBJ2-1|TRBV25-1
CASSEFGYPRFF
>.|TRBJ1-6|TRBV16
CASSLLGSAPLHF
>TRBD2|TRBJ2-1|TRBV5-1
CASSQRSAGSSYNEQFF
>.|TRBJ2-7|TRBV6-4
CATNEQTPSSYEQYF
>.|TRBJ1-1|TRBV4-1
CASSQWGLDTEAFF
>.|TRBJ2-3|TRBV7-9
CASSFLSGTTDTQYF
>.|TRBJ1-2|TRBV4-1
CASSQVRSGPSYGYTF
>.|TRBJ2-7|TRBV6-6
CASSQRAAYEQYF
>.|TRBJ1-1|TRBV6-5
CASSYGSANTEAFF
>.|TRBJ2-7|TRBV10-3
CAISEVIPYEQYF
>.|TRBJ2-7|TRBV5-1
CASRSRAGNPYEQYF
>TRBD1|TRBJ1-1|TRBV10-3
CAVGQGALGTEAFF
>.|TRBJ1-2|TRBV7-9
CASSFLGVYGYTF
>.|TRBJ2-7|TRBV27
CASGAWGGSEQYF
>.|TRBJ1-5|TRBV7-9
CASSLMGGSQPQHF
>.|TRBJ1-3|TRBV9
CASSVGARNSGNTIYF
>.|TRBJ2-2|TRBV4-2
CASSQRGADTGELFF
>.|TRBJ1-1|TRBV29-1
CSVETGLLTEAFF
>.|TRBJ2-1|TRBV11-2
CASSLDPWESEQFF
>.|TRBJ2-2|TRBV19
CASTSHPGLAHTGELFF
>TRBD1|TRBJ1-2|TRBV9
CASSEGTGNYGYTF
>TRBD1|TRBJ2-1|TRBV28
CASSRAGTGGYEQFF
>.|TRBJ1-1|TRBV15
CATSRQRRTEAFF
>.|TRBJ2-7|TRBV9
CASSVGGGRSYEQYF
>TRBD2|TRBJ2-2|TRBV11-3
CASSHPQRGGTGELFF
>.|TRBJ1-1|TRBV6-6
CASSYSWGSGTEAFF
>TRBD2|TRBJ2-3|TRBV4-1
CASRPLAGGTDTQYF
>.|TRBJ2-7|TRBV5-6
CASSLGQAIYEQYF
>.|TRBJ2-5|TRBV7-2
CASSSRNQETQYF
>.|TRBJ1-6|TRBV27
CASSERWNSPLHF